Each of the 6 T cell receptor beta chains below was sequenced from the same sample in a study of PD-1 blockade in classical Hodgkin lymphoma. Time point specified: newly diagnosed, previously untreated cHL patient sample. PBMCs were thawed, and CD8+ T cells were then isolated from them by magnetic negative selection. The method was immunoSEQ multiplex PCR; TCRdb's version includes in-frame clones alone and lacks a portion of them. This table has about 3,200 clones, roughly 70% appearing once. Sequences were obtained from CD8+ T cells from blood. The receptors were gathered from a human donor with classical Hodgkin lymphoma.

V is TRBV5-1 and J is TRBJ1-1; D ambiguous. Germline assignment: CDR1 SGHRS and CDR2 YFSETQ. V gave up 5 bases and J gave up 4 bases, with 9 bases separating them. The CDR3 has 12 amino acids. As DNA, the CDR3 is TGCGCCAGCAGGGGCGCGCCCACTGAAGCTTTCTTT. Translated: CASRGAPTEAFF. Filled out from reference TRBV5-1 and TRBJ1-1, the complete variable domain reads KAGVTQTPRYLIKTRGQQVTLSCSPISGHRSVSWYQQTPGQGLQFLFEYFSETQRNKGNFPGRFSGRQFSNSRSEMNVSTLELGDSALYLCASRGAPTEAFFGQGTRLTVV.

The chain combines TRBV23-1 with TRBJ2-7; unclear D gene. TRBV23-1 counts as an open reading frame of uncertain function. This CDR3 spans 12 amino acids. Trimming shortened V by 0 bases and J by 4 bases, and 4 bases separated the two germline ends. In nucleotides, the CDR3 is TGCGCCAGCAGTCAATCGGGGTACGAGCAGTACTTC. Amino acid sequence: CASSQSGYEQYF.

The V and J genes are TRBV9 and TRBJ1-2, with D unresolved. The CDR3 has 16 amino acids. Per the germline V gene, CDR1 is SGDLS and CDR2 is YYNGEE. Trimming stripped 4 bases from V and 5 bases from J, with 21 bases between. The CDR3 here is CASSPSGIDMRYGYTF. The CDR3 bases are TGTGCCAGCAGCCCTAGTGGGATAGACATGAGGTATGGCTACACCTTC.

The V gene is TRBV29-1, the J gene TRBJ2-7; 9 bases fit TRBD1. V was clipped by 5 bases and J by 12 bases; unmatched bases: 14. The CDR3 sequence is 13 residues long. Germline CDR1 reads SQVTM; CDR2 reads ANQGSEA. Here the CDR3 DNA reads TGCAGCGTTCGGGGACAGGGCGCCACGGGAACGTACTTC. The encoded protein is CSVRGQGATGTYF.

This clone turned up a few times. The V call is TRBV27, the J call TRBJ1-6, with no clear D. CDR1 and CDR2 (germline): MNHEY, SMNVEV (reference sequence). Between the trimmed V and J ends, which lost 1 base and 8 bases, there was a span of 6 bases. CDR3 length equals 13 residues. CDR3 nucleotide sequence: TGTGCCAGCAGTTTATACGGGTATTCACCCCTCCACTTT. Translating gives CASSLYGYSPLHF.

The chain links TRBV21-1 to TRBJ2-2. TRBV21-1 constitutes a pseudogene. The CDR3 consists of 13 residues. DNA for the CDR3: TGTGCCAGCAGCAAAGACAACACCGGGGAGCTGTTTTTT. Translated, it gives CASSKDNTGELFF.